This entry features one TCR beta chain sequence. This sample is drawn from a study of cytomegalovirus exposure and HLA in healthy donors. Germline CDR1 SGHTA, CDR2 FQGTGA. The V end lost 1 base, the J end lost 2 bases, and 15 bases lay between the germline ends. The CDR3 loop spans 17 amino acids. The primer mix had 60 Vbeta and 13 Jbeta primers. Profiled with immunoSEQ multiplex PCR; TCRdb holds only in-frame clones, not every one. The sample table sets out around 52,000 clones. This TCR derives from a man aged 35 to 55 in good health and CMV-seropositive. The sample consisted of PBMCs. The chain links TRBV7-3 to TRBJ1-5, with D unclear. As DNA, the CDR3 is TGTGCCAGCAGCTTAAACCGCCAGAGTAGCTGCAATCAGCCCCAGCATTTT. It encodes CASSLNRQSSCNQPQHF.